The rows below give T cell receptor beta chains drawn from one sample of a study of neoadjuvant nivolumab and ipilimumab in lung cancer. Some clones are missing from TCRdb's copy, which holds only in-frame ones; the method was immunoSEQ multiplex PCR. The data hold 30,000 to 35,000 clones, with 92% observed a single time. Sequenced material: peripheral blood, taken after neoadjuvant nivolumab, alone or with ipilimumab, at or shortly before surgery. Receptors originate from an adult with non-small cell lung cancer. The conserved cysteine and the conserved F or W are not part of the CDR3 here. The size entry is marked missing in some rows and otherwise reads once, few, many or a size class.

J gene | V gene | clone size | CDR3 length | CDR3 protein
TRBJ2-2 | TRBV10-2 | - | 11 | ASSSRETGELF
TRBJ2-1 | TRBV11-2 | - | 13 | ASSLRTGGSNEQF
TRBJ2-5 | TRBV5-1 | - | 12 | ASSLSPDAETQY
TRBJ2-2 | TRBV9 | - | 14 | ASSVVASGNTGELF
TRBJ1-4 | TRBV10-3 | - | 13 | AISDQTATNEKLF
TRBJ2-1 | TRBV25-1 | - | 11 | ASRRAEGDEQF
TRBJ2-7 | TRBV10-2 | - | 10 | ASLGGRGEQY
TRBJ1-2 | TRBV13 | - | 14 | ASSFFGLKGNYGYT
TRBJ1-1 | TRBV7-2 | few | 13 | ASSLGGRLNTEAF
TRBJ2-6 | TRBV7-9 | once | 16 | ASSSRGTASSGANVLT
TRBJ2-5 | TRBV6-5 | - | 13 | ASSIQGAGWETQY
TRBJ2-7 | TRBV27 | - | 10 | ASGLRGSEQY
TRBJ2-5 | TRBV18 | - | 10 | ASSRERETQY
TRBJ2-5 | TRBV9 | - | 12 | ASSVGIRTETQY
TRBJ2-1 | TRBV11-1 | - | 14 | ASSLTSGRAPDEQF
TRBJ2-5 | TRBV7-6 | - | 13 | ASSLYGQDRETQY
TRBJ1-2 | TRBV10-2 | - | 12 | ASSSGTVNYGYT
TRBJ2-7 | TRBV27 | - | 11 | ASSFSRASEQY
TRBJ2-1 | TRBV6-4 | - | 14 | ASSDSYQGDRNEQF
TRBJ2-7 | TRBV4-1 | - | 13 | ASSQVPTLSYEQY
TRBJ1-1 | TRBV19 | - | 12 | ASSADRGSTEAF
TRBJ2-7 | TRBV7-9 | once | 11 | ASSLANSNEQY
TRBJ2-7 | TRBV4-1 | few | 14 | ASSQDTGTSLYEQY
TRBJ2-2 | TRBV5-1 | - | 12 | ASSSGTTSAELF
TRBJ2-7 | TRBV6-5 | - | 12 | ASSPSRVSYEQY
TRBJ2-7 | TRBV29-1 | - | 11 | SARGPGSPEQY
TRBJ2-2 | TRBV19 | - | 14 | ASSTGGLASPGELF